This T cell receptor (beta chain) was profiled in a study of blood T cell repertoires in COVID-19. Germline values: CDR1 SNHLY, CDR2 FYNNEI. The CDR3 has 13 amino acids. V lost 7 bases, J lost 6 bases, and 15 bases lay in between. Produced via immunoSEQ multiplex PCR; TCRdb's table is partial and in-frame only. The sample lists about 27,000 clones, 88% occurring once. The chain uses TRBV2 and TRBJ1-2; D perhaps matches TRBD1 (5 bases). The TCR comes from a woman aged 45-60 years with active COVID-19. Sample: peripheral blood. The CDR3 DNA reads TGTGCCAGCAAAAGAGGAGAAGGGGATGGCTACACCTTC. Translated, it gives CASKRGEGDGYTF. Full variable domain (outside the CDR3, taken from reference TRBV2 and TRBJ1-2): EPEVTQTPSHQVTQMGQEVILRCVPISNHLYFYWYRQILGQKVEFLVSFYNNEISEKSEIFDDQFSVERPDGSNFTLKIRSTKLEDSAMYFCASKRGEGDGYTFGSGTRLTVV.